Shown below are 10 T cell receptor beta chains from a single sample sequenced in a study of blood T cell repertoires in COVID-19. Profiled with immunoSEQ multiplex PCR; TCRdb holds only in-frame clones, not every one. Here the sample spans about 57,000 clones, 80% to 90% being singletons. Sequences were obtained from PBMCs or T cells enriched from blood (not recorded which). All receptors come from a woman between 40 and 55 years old with acute COVID-19.

J is TRBJ2-1 and V is TRBV3-1 (or the pseudogene TRBV3-2); 7 nucleotides line up with TRBD2. The V and J ends lost 0 bases and 6 bases, in that order; junction bases with no gene match: 11. The CDR3 spans 17 residues. Germline V gives CDR1 LGHDT, CDR2 YNNKEL (reference sequence). In nucleotides, the CDR3 is TGTGCCAGCAGCCAAGATAGAGGCCAAGCGGGGATCAATGAGCAGTTCTTC. Translation: CASSQDRGQAGINEQFF.

The chain joins TRBV11-2 to TRBJ2-2; D perhaps matches TRBD1 (6 bases). Germline V lookup: CDR1 SGHAT, CDR2 FQNNGV. V was shortened by 5 bases and J by 6 bases, with 10 bases between the two germline ends. The CDR3 sequence is 13 residues long. The CDR3 DNA reads as TGTGCCAGCAGCCTCAGGGGATCCGGGGAGCTGTTTTTT. Protein sequence: CASSLRGSGELFF.

The chain carries TRBV21-1 and TRBJ2-3; the table's D call of TRBD2 was not tested on the DNA. TRBV21-1 is designated a pseudogene. The CDR3 totals 18 residues. The CDR3 loop is CASSKQVASGGRTDTQYF. CDR3 coding DNA: TGTGCCAGCAGCAAACAGGTGGCTAGCGGGGGGCGCACAGATACGCAGTATTTT.

The DNA of the CDR3 is TGTGCCAGCAGCTTAGGATTTTCGGAGGAGGAAAAACTGTTTTTT. This codes for CASSLGFSEEEKLFF. The chain uses TRBV7-2 and TRBJ1-4, with D unresolved. The V and J ends lost 1 base and 8 bases respectively, with 14 bases between them. The CDR3 contains 15 residues. Germline CDR1 and CDR2: SGHTA and FQGNSA.

The chain combines TRBV5-1 with TRBJ2-5, with 7 bases aligning to TRBD1. J was trimmed by 0 bases and V by 2 bases; bases with no gene match: 1. This CDR3 region has 14 residues. Per the germline V gene, CDR1 is SGHRS and CDR2 is YFSETQ. The CDR3 DNA reads TGCGCCAGCAGCTTTGGGACAGACCAAGAGACCCAGTACTTC. Protein product: CASSFGTDQETQYF.

V gene TRBV7-8 combines with J gene TRBJ2-7, with 7 bases identical to TRBD1. Per germline, CDR1 SGHVS and CDR2 FQNEAQ. The CDR3 is 14 residues long. V gave up 1 base and J gave up 3 bases; unmatched junction bases: 3. The CDR3 loop reads CASSLGTGSYEQYF. CDR3 nucleotides: TGTGCCAGCAGCTTAGGGACAGGAAGCTACGAGCAGTACTTC.

V gene TRBV11-2 combines with J gene TRBJ1-4; TRBD1 matches at 10 bases. Trimming cost V 5 bases and J 8 bases; bases outside gene matches: 14. The CDR3 length is 17 residues. The germline CDR1 and CDR2 sequences are SGHAT and FQNNGV. This chain's CDR3 is CASSPIPGQGRIEKLFF. For the CDR3, the DNA is TGTGCCAGCAGCCCCATCCCGGGACAGGGGCGGATCGAAAAACTGTTTTTT.

This clone appeared a few times. The chain combines TRBV28 with TRBJ2-3; no firm D call. The CDR3 spans 16 residues. The ends were cut back, 1 base at V and 0 bases at J, with 11 bases in the middle. Germline CDR1 is MDHEN and CDR2 is SYDVKM. The chain's CDR3 is CASSLFDGASTDTQYF. The DNA of the CDR3 is TGTGCCAGCAGTTTATTCGACGGAGCTAGCACAGATACGCAGTATTTT.

The genes are TRBV28 and TRBJ1-2; 8 bases match TRBD1. The J segment lost 3 bases and the V segment lost 5 bases, leaving 8 bases of the junction unmatched. This CDR3 has 15 amino acids. Germline V CDR1 and CDR2: MDHEN, SYDVKM. The CDR3 DNA reads TGTGCCAGCAGTCGCTCGACAGGGGTAGACTATGGCTACACCTTC. It translates to CASSRSTGVDYGYTF.

The V and J genes are TRBV2 and TRBJ1-5; D is perhaps TRBD1 (5 bases). The CDR3 spans 14 residues. Trimming left V 0 bases short and J 6 bases short, with 9 bases between. Germline V gene sequence: CDR1 SNHLY, CDR2 FYNNEI. CDR3: CASSEAPGFQPQHF. In DNA form, the CDR3 reads TGTGCCAGCAGTGAAGCGCCAGGGTTTCAGCCCCAGCATTTT.